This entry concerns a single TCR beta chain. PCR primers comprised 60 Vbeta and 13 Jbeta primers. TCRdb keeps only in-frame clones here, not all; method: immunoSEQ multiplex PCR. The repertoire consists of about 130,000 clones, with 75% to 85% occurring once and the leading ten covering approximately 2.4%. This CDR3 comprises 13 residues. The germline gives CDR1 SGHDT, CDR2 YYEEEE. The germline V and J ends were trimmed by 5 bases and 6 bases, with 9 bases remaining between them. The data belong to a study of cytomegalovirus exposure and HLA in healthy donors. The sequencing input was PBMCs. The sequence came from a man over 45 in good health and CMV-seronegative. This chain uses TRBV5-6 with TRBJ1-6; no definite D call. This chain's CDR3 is CASSWALNSPLHF. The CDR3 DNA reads TGTGCCAGCAGTTGGGCCCTTAATTCACCCCTCCACTTT.